This T cell receptor (beta chain) was retrieved from a study of TIL therapy for anti-PD-1-resistant metastatic lung cancer. This was the immunoSEQ v3 assay. Using immunoSEQ multiplex PCR, the repertoire was profiled, and TCRdb retains in-frame clones only, with some absent. This table has about 100,000 clones, around three fifths appearing once. Time point reported: pre-treatment sample, taken before nivolumab and TIL therapy. The tumor samples were excised metastases, mostly pleural nodules or supraclavicular lymph nodes. In regard to this clone: This CDR3 is also generated by other DNA sequences in the sample.

Trimming pared 2 bases from V and 0 bases from J, leaving 2 bases between. The CDR3 covers 14 residues. Germline-derived CDR1 and CDR2 are KGHSH and LQKENI. The TCR originated in a person aged 25-85 years with non-small cell lung cancer. The material sequenced was tumor tissue, taken at baseline. The chain uses TRBV18 and TRBJ2-6; the D is unclear. CDR3 bases: TGTGCCAGCTCACCAGACTCTGGGGCCAACGTCCTGACTTTC. The encoded protein is CASSPDSGANVLTF. Complete variable domain (other parts from reference TRBV18 and TRBJ2-6): NAGVMQNPRHLVRRRGQEARLRCSPMKGHSHVYWYRQLPEEGLKFMVYLQKENIIDESGMPKERFSAEFPKEGPSILRIQQVVRGDSAAYFCASSPDSGANVLTFGAGSRLTVL.